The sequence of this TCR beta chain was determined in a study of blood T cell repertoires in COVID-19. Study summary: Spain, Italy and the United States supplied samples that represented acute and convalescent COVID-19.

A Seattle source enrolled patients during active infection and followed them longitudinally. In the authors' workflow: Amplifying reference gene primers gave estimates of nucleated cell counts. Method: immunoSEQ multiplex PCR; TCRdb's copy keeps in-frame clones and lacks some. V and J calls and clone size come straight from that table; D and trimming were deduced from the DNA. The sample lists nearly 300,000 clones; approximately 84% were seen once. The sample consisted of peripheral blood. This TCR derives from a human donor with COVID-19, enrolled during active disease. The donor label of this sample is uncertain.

As DNA, the CDR3 is TGTGCCAGCAGTTTACCGGACTCCACAGATACGCAGTATTTT. It is translated as CASSLPDSTDTQYF. This chain uses TRBV28 with TRBJ2-3; D is possibly TRBD2 (5 bases). Germline CDR1 MDHEN, CDR2 SYDVKM. V lost 2 bases and J lost 2, with 8 bases in between. The length of the CDR3 is 14 residues.